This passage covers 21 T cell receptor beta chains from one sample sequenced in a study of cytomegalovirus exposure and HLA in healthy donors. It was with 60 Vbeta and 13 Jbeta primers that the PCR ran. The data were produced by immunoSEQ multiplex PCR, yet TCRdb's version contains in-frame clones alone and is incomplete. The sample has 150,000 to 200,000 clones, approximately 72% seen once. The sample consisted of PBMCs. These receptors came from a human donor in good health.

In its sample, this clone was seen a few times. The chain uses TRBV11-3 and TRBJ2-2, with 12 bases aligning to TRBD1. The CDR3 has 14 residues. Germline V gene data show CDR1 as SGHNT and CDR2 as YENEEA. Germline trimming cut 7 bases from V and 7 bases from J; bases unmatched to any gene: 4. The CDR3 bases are TGTGCCAGCAAACGGGACAGGGGGCGCGGGGAGCTGTTTTTT. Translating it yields CASKRDRGRGELFF.

DNA for the CDR3: TGTGCCACCAGCAGAGATCGGGCAGGGCCTCAGCCCCAGCATTTT. Protein sequence: CATSRDRAGPQPQHF. This chain joins TRBV15 and TRBJ1-5; tentatively, D is TRBD1 (5 bases). Trimming pared 0 bases from V and 6 bases from J, leaving 12 bases between. The length of the CDR3 is 15 residues. The germline gives CDR1 LNHNV, CDR2 YYDKDF (reference sequence).

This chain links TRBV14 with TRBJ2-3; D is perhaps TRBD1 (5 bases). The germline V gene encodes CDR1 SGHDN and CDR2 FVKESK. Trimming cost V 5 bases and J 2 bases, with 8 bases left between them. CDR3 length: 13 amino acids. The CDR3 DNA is TGTGCCAGCAGCGGGGCTTACACAGATACGCAGTATTTT. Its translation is CASSGAYTDTQYF.

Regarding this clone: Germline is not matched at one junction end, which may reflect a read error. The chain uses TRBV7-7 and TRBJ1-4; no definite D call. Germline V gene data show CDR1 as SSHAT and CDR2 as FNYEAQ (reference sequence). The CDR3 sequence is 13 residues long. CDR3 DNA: TGTGCTAGCAGCCTATCGCTTAATGAAAAACTGTTTTTT. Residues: CASSLSLNEKLFF.

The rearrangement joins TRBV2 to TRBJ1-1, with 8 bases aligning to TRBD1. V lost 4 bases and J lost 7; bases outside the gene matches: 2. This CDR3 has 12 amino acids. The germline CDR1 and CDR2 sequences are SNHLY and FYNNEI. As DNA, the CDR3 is TGTGCCAGCAGTGGTACAGGGGGTGAAGCTTTCTTT. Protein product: CASSGTGGEAFF.

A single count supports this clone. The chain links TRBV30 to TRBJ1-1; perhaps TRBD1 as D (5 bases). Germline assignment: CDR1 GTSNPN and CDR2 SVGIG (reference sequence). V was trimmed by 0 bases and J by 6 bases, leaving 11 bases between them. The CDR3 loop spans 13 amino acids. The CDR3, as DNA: TGTGCCTGGAGTGTACTGGGAGGGGCTGAAGCTTTCTTT. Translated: CAWSVLGGAEAFF.

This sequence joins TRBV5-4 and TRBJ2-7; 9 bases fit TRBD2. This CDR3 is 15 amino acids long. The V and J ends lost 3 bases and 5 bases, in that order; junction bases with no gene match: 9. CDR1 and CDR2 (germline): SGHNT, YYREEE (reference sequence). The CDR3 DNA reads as TGTGCCAGCAGCTCGGATAGCGGGGGATTCGACGAGCAGTACTTC. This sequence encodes CASSSDSGGFDEQYF.

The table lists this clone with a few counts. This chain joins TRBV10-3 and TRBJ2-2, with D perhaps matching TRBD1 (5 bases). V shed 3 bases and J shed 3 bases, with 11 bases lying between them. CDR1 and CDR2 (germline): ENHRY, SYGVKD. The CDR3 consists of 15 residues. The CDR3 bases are TGTGCCATCAGTGATAGGGGAATGGACACCGGGGAGCTGTTTTTT. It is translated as CAISDRGMDTGELFF.

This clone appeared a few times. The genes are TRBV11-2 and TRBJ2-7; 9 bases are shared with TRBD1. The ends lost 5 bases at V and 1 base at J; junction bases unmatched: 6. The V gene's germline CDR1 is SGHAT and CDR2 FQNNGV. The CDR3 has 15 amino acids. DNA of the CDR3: TGTGCCAGCAGCCGGGGGACAGGGAGGTCCTACGAGCAGTACTTC. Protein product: CASSRGTGRSYEQYF.

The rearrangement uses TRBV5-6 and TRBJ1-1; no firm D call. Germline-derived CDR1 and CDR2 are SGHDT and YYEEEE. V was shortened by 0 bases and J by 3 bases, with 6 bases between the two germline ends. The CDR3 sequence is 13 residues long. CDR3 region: CASSLGAYTEAFF. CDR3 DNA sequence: TGTGCCAGCAGCTTGGGGGCCTACACTGAAGCTTTCTTT.

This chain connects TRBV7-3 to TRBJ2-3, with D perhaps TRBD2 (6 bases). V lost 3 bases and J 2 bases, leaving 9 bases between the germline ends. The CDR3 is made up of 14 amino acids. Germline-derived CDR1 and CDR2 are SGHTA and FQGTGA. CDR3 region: CASSLGEVTDTQYF. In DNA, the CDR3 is TGTGCCAGCAGCTTGGGGGAGGTCACAGATACGCAGTATTTT.

For the CDR3, the DNA is TGTGCTAGTGTCAGGGGGCTTCGAGAGACCCAGTACTTC. It translates to CASVRGLRETQYF. The chain links TRBV12-5 to TRBJ2-5; 8 nucleotides align to TRBD1. V lost 7 bases, J lost 4 bases, and 5 bases stayed unmatched. CDR3 length: 13 amino acids. Germline CDR1 and CDR2: LGHNT and FRNRAP.

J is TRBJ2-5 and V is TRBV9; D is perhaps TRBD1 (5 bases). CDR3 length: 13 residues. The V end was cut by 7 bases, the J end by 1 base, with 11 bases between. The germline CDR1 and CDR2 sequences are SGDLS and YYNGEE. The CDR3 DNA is TGTGCCAGCGGACCAGGGTTCCAAGAGACCCAGTACTTC. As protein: CASGPGFQETQYF.

DNA for the CDR3: TGTGCCAGCAGCCAAGCAGGGAACTCTGGAAACACCATATATTTT. It yields the protein CASSQAGNSGNTIYF. The V call is TRBV14, the J call TRBJ1-3; a weak D match, TRBD1 (5 bases). The germline CDR1 and CDR2 sequences are SGHDN and FVKESK. The V gene lost 1 base and the J gene lost 0 bases, with 7 bases spanning the gap. The CDR3 covers 15 residues.

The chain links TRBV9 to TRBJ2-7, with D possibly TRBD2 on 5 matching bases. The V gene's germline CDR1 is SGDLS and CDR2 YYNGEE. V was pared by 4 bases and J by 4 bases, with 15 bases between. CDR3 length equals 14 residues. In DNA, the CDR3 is TGTGCCAGCAGCCCCCGGGGTCCCCCTTACGAGCAGTACTTC. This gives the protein CASSPRGPPYEQYF.

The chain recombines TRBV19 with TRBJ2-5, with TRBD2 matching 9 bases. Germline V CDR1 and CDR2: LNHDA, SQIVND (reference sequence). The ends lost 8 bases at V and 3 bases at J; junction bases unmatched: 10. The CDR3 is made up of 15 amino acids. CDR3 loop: CASYSGASGEETQYF. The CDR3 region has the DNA TGTGCCAGTTACTCCGGGGCTAGCGGGGAAGAGACCCAGTACTTC. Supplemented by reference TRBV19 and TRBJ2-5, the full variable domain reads DGGITQSPKYLFRKEGQNVTLSCEQNLNHDAMYWYRQDPGQGLRLIYYSQIVNDFQKGDIAEGYSVSREKKESFPLTVTSAQKNPTAFYLCASYSGASGEETQYFGPGTRLLVL.

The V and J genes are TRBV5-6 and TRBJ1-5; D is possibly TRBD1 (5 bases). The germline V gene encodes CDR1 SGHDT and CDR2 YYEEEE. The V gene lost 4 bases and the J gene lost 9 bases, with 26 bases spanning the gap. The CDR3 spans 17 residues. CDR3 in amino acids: CASSRGAQVVPPGPQHF. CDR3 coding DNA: TGTGCCAGCAGCCGTGGTGCACAGGTCGTTCCCCCAGGGCCCCAGCATTTT.

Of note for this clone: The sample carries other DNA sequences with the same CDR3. The CDR3: CASSRTARPEETQYF. The CDR3 DNA reads as TGTGCCAGCTCCAGGACTGCCAGGCCTGAAGAGACCCAGTACTTC. V and J are TRBV9 and TRBJ2-5, with TRBD2 as a possible D gene (5 bases). In germline, CDR1 is SGDLS, CDR2 YYNGEE. Trimming took off 7 bases at V and 3 bases at J, with 19 bases between the two ends. CDR3 length equals 15 residues.

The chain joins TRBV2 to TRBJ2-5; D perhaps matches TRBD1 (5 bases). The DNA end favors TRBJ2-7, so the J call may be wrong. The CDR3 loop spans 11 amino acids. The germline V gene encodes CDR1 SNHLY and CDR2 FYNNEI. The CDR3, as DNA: TGTGCCAGCAGTGGGACAAACGAGCAGTACTTC. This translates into CASSGTNEQYF.

The CDR3: CAISDMGGRNTEAFF. CDR3 DNA: TGTGCCATCAGTGACATGGGCGGGAGGAACACTGAAGCTTTCTTT. The chain is built from TRBV10-3 and TRBJ1-1; D call uncertain. Per the germline V gene, CDR1 is ENHRY and CDR2 is SYGVKD. Trimming left V 3 bases short and J 1 base short, with 12 bases between. The CDR3 contains 15 residues.

In nucleotides, the CDR3 is TGTGCCAGCGGGCGGGGGAGGTCCTACAATGAGCAGTTCTTC. It translates to CASGRGRSYNEQFF. V is TRBV27 and J is TRBJ2-1; 7 nucleotides align to TRBD2. This CDR3 comprises 14 residues. The germline CDR1 and CDR2 sequences are MNHEY and SMNVEV (reference sequence). Trimming removed 8 bases from V and 1 base from J; junction bases left unmatched: 5.